The rows below give T cell receptor beta chains drawn from one sample of a study of STAT3 mutations in large granular lymphocyte leukemia. Using immunoSEQ multiplex PCR, the repertoire was profiled, and TCRdb retains in-frame clones only, with some absent. This table has around 13,000 clones, about 84% appearing once. Sequencing was done on a sample of peripheral blood mononuclear cells. Receptor source: a man aged 60-69 years with T-cell large granular lymphocyte leukemia. Some clones in this sample may be carry-over from other donors' samples. Each CDR3 is given with its conserved first and last residue. Fields, in order: D gene, J gene, V gene, clone size, CDR3 protein, CDR3 DNA. D genes are given only for firm matches. A row's size may be missing; if present it is once, few, many or a size class.

>.|TRBJ2-2|TRBV5-3|.
CARSLGGEETNTGELFF
TGTGCCAGAAGCTTGGGCGGGGAAGAAACGAACACCGGGGAGCTGTTTTTT
>TRBD1|TRBJ2-6|TRBV28|.
CASSRRQGLGANVLTF
TGTGCCAGCAGCCGAAGACAGGGCCTTGGGGCCAACGTCCTGACTTTC
>.|TRBJ2-7|TRBV7-2|.
CASSLAGVVYEQYF
TGTGCCAGCAGCTTAGCGGGAGTAGTCTACGAGCAGTACTTC
>.|TRBJ1-5|TRBV7-9|.
CASSPPGFKGNQPQHF
TGTGCCAGCAGCCCCCCTGGGTTCAAGGGCAATCAGCCCCAGCATTTT
>TRBD1|TRBJ2-1|TRBV7-3|.
CASSARQGGSYNEQFF
TGTGCCAGCAGCGCCCGACAGGGGGGTTCCTACAATGAGCAGTTCTTC
>.|TRBJ1-2|TRBV5-1|few
CASSLGDPGGNYGYTF
TGCGCCAGCAGCTTGGGAGATCCGGGGGGTAACTATGGCTACACCTTC
>.|TRBJ1-5|TRBV6-6|once
CASSYSTRNQPQHF
TGTGCCAGCAGTTACTCGACACGAAATCAGCCCCAGCATTTT
>.|TRBJ1-6|TRBV2|.
CASSFPGAGENSPLHF
TGTGCCAGCAGTTTCCCCGGGGCAGGGGAAAATTCACCCCTCCACTTT
>TRBD1|TRBJ1-6|TRBV9|.
CASSPTGVGESPLHF
TGTGCCAGCAGCCCGACAGGGGTGGGGGAATCACCCCTCCACTTT
>TRBD1|TRBJ1-4|TRBV5-8|.
CASSLVDRANEKLFF
TGTGCCAGCAGCTTGGTGGACAGGGCTAATGAAAAACTGTTTTTT
>.|TRBJ1-2|TRBV18|.
CASSASEAGRDYGYTF
TGTGCCAGCTCCGCGTCTGAGGCAGGGCGGGACTATGGCTACACCTTC
>.|TRBJ2-7|TRBV27|.
CASRTDYYEQYF
TGTGCCAGCAGAACCGACTACTACGAGCAGTACTTC
>TRBD1|TRBJ2-2|TRBV29-1|.
CSVATGGTGELFF
TGCAGCGTCGCCACAGGGGGCACCGGGGAGCTGTTTTTT
>TRBD2|TRBJ2-3|TRBV13|.
CASNPEASGSSDTQYF
TGTGCCAGCAACCCGGAGGCTAGCGGGAGTTCAGATACGCAGTATTTT
>TRBD1|TRBJ1-2|TRBV30|.
CVGTEDYGYTF
TGTGTAGGGACAGAAGACTATGGCTACACCTTC
>TRBD1|TRBJ1-1|TRBV6-5|.
CASRGATGTAAEAFF
TGTGCCAGCAGGGGAGCCACCGGGACAGCCGCTGAAGCTTTCTTT
>.|TRBJ2-7|TRBV4-3|.
CASSLGGLEQYF
TGCGCCAGCAGCCTGGGGGGGCTCGAGCAGTACTTC
>.|TRBJ2-5|TRBV30|.
CAWSDFPGLEVWSQYF
TGTGCCTGGAGTGACTTCCCGGGACTGGAGGTGTGGTCCCAGTACTTC
>.|TRBJ2-3|TRBV28|.
CASSFLAGTDTQYF
TGTGCCAGCAGTTTTCTCGCCGGAACAGATACGCAGTATTTT
>TRBD2|TRBJ2-7|TRBV5-1|.
CASTREGPLNEQYF
TGCGCCAGCACACGGGAGGGGCCTCTGAACGAGCAGTACTTC
>TRBD2|TRBJ2-2|TRBV5-4|few
CASSGRAGTSSGELFF
TGTGCCAGCAGCGGTAGAGCTGGGACTAGCAGCGGGGAGCTGTTTTTT
>TRBD2|TRBJ2-2|TRBV30|.
CAWSVGGRVGTGELFF
TGTGCCTGGAGTGTCGGTGGGAGGGTGGGCACCGGGGAGCTGTTTTTT